The clone carrying this TCR beta chain was seen a few times. Antigen specificity is unknown. The data belong to a study of T-cell reconstitution after alpha-beta-depleted transplantation in children. The germline V gene has CDR1 LNHNV and CDR2 YYDKDF (reference sequence). V lost 3 bases to trimming and J lost 9 bases, with 18 bases between them. This CDR3 comprises 15 residues. TCRbeta library construction was performed incorporating unique molecular identifiers. TCRdb recomputed calls from the PCR reads with MiXCR, one row per CDR3 protein. This sample has about 150,000 distinct CDR3 sequences, with about 9% found just once. The study, taken as a whole, reports: In some patients, recipient T cells and intrathymic progenitors surviving conditioning explained high day-60 diversity. Several hundred expanded graft clones reportedly supplied alpha-beta T cells about two months after transplant. At the one-year point after transplant, T-cell counts and TCRbeta diversity were found to come mostly from T cells that had been newly produced.

The source was PBMCs, mostly from graft donor cells, collected 180 days after TCRalphabeta/CD19-depleted stem cell transplant. The origin of this receptor is a female patient younger than 10 who had a stem cell transplant for congenital amegakaryocytic thrombocytopenia, so the T cells may come from the graft donor. The rearrangement joins TRBV15 to TRBJ1-5; D remains ambiguous. CDR3 DNA: TGTGCCACCAGCAGGGAAACATCGCTGGGGATGCCCCAGCATTTT. Translation: CATSRETSLGMPQHF.